This T cell receptor (beta chain) was documented in a study of blood T cell repertoires in COVID-19. Study information: Samples of COVID-19 (acute and convalescent) were obtained from the United States, Italy and Spain. From T cells, B-cell-depleted T cells, or PBMCs came the material, which was cDNA or gDNA.

V dropped 2 bases and J dropped 0 bases, with 8 bases sitting between them. This CDR3 is built from 14 residues. Germline CDR1 reads MNHEY; CDR2 reads SVGAGI. Per the original data handling: Quantification of nucleated cells was approximated via reference gene primer amplification. Sequenced by immunoSEQ multiplex PCR; TCRdb stores in-frame clones only, minus some. For V, J and clone size, that table is used; D and trimming come from the DNA. The table has 340,000 or so clones, more than 75% seen once. The sample comprised peripheral blood. The chain employs TRBV6-5 and TRBJ2-7, with a tentative D call TRBD1 (5 bases). This clonotype was obtained from a man aged 45 to 65 with active or convalescent COVID-19. CDR3 DNA sequence: TGTGCCAGCAGTTACAACAGGCTCTCCTACGAGCAGTACTTC. The encoded protein is CASSYNRLSYEQYF.